A selection of T cell receptor beta chains follows, all from one sample in a study of blood T cells in healthy people across ages. From the 5' RACE reads, TCRdb called clonotypes with MiXCR, one entry per CDR3 protein. The sample yields over 750,000 distinct CDR3 sequences, 25% seen once. The data were also submitted as part of a second study, on T cells of mothers and their children.

The sequenced sample was blood. The receptors originated from a boy between 10 and 17 years old in good health. Each CDR3 is given with its conserved first and last residue. A D gene is named only where the DNA matches it firmly. The size entry is marked missing in some rows and otherwise reads once, few, many or a size class.

V gene	D gene	clone size	J gene	CDR3 protein	CDR3 DNA
TRBV20-1	NA	few	TRBJ2-5	CSARDIGREFSAETQYF	TGCAGTGCTAGAGATATAGGACGGGAGTTTTCGGCGGAGACCCAGTACTTC
TRBV7-9	NA	few	TRBJ2-5	CASSYTSSQETQYF	TGTGCCAGCAGCTATACTAGCTCCCAAGAGACCCAGTACTTC
TRBV6-2/TRBV6-3	NA	once	TRBJ2-7	CASKTTSFEQYF	TGTGCCAGCAAGACGACTAGTTTCGAGCAGTACTTC
TRBV12-3/TRBV12-4	NA	NA	TRBJ2-5	CASSPRTERETQYF	TGTGCCAGCAGTCCCCGGACAGAGAGAGAGACCCAGTACTTC
TRBV29-1	TRBD1	few	TRBJ2-1	CSVEDPGTANNERFF	TGCAGCGTTGAAGATCCCGGGACAGCTAACAATGAGCGGTTCTTC
TRBV5-6	NA	NA	TRBJ2-1	CASSLVVGSPGNERFF	TGTGCCAGCAGCTTGGTTGTGGGATCCCCGGGCAATGAGCGGTTCTTC
TRBV4-2	TRBD2	NA	TRBJ2-1	CASSQEGTSGDINEQFF	TGTGCCAGCAGCCAAGAGGGGACTAGCGGGGACATCAATGAGCAGTTCTTC
TRBV7-9	NA	few	TRBJ2-7	CASGGDSYEQYF	TGTGCCAGCGGCGGGGACAGCTACGAGCAGTACTTC
TRBV28	NA	few	TRBJ1-1	CASRQTVDTEAFF	TGTGCCAGCAGACAAACAGTCGACACTGAAGCTTTCTTT
TRBV5-1	NA	NA	TRBJ1-1	CASSLLIESEAFF	TGCGCCAGCAGCCTCTTAATTGAATCTGAAGCTTTCTTT
TRBV4-1	NA	NA	TRBJ2-1	CASSQGLRGNEQFF	TGCGCCAGCAGCCAAGGGCTCAGGGGCAATGAGCAGTTCTTC
TRBV20-1	NA	few	TRBJ1-4	CSAHRWDANEKLFF	TGCAGTGCTCACCGATGGGACGCGAATGAAAAACTGTTTTTT
TRBV27	NA	few	TRBJ2-7	CASSNRGGEQYF	TGTGCCAGCAGCAACAGGGGAGGCGAGCAGTACTTC
TRBV29-1	NA	NA	TRBJ1-4	CSVESGEKLFF	TGCAGCGTTGAATCGGGTGAAAAACTGTTTTTT
TRBV6-6	NA	NA	TRBJ2-7	CASSYYNPAEQYF	TGTGCCAGCAGTTATTACAACCCCGCCGAGCAGTACTTC
TRBV14	NA	few	TRBJ2-3	CASSRGTASTDTQYF	TGTGCCAGCAGCCGCGGGACTGCTAGCACAGATACGCAGTATTTT
TRBV28	NA	NA	TRBJ2-2	CASSLFRAPGELFF	TGTGCCAGCAGTTTATTCAGGGCTCCCGGGGAGCTGTTTTTT
TRBV12-5	NA	NA	TRBJ2-3	CASGSNRVADTQYF	TGTGCTAGTGGTTCTAACAGGGTTGCAGATACGCAGTATTTT
TRBV20-1	NA	few	TRBJ2-7	CSARDGEQYF	TGCAGTGCTAGAGATGGCGAGCAGTACTTC
TRBV7-9	TRBD1	NA	TRBJ2-3	CASSMTGADTQYF	TGTGCCAGCAGCATGACAGGGGCAGATACGCAGTATTTT
TRBV6-6	TRBD2	few	TRBJ2-4	CASSYFGLAGNIQYF	TGTGCCAGCAGTTACTTTGGACTAGCCGGAAACATTCAGTACTTC
TRBV11-3	TRBD1	NA	TRBJ2-5	CASSFGTEVVEETQYF	TGTGCCAGCAGCTTCGGGACAGAAGTTGTCGAGGAGACCCAGTACTTC
TRBV3-1	TRBD1	NA	TRBJ1-1	CASSQMTGGEAFF	TGTGCCAGCAGCCAAATGACAGGGGGAGAAGCTTTCTTT
TRBV7-3	NA	NA	TRBJ2-2	CASSLSQEMNTGELFF	TGTGCCAGCAGCTTATCACAGGAGATGAACACCGGGGAGCTGTTTTTT
TRBV9	NA	few	TRBJ2-3	CASSVAPGLSTDTQYF	TGTGCCAGCAGCGTAGCTCCAGGACTAAGCACAGATACGCAGTATTTT
TRBV12-3/TRBV12-4	NA	few	TRBJ1-5	CASSSYDQPQHF	TGTGCCAGCAGTTCTTACGATCAGCCCCAGCATTTT
TRBV12-3/TRBV12-4	NA	NA	TRBJ2-1	CASSLGGVGNEQFF	TGTGCCAGCAGTTTAGGCGGGGTAGGCAATGAGCAGTTCTTC
TRBV7-2	TRBD1	NA	TRBJ2-4	CASSVGGVHIQYF	TGTGCCAGCAGCGTAGGGGGCGTGCACATTCAGTACTTC
TRBV20-1	TRBD2	NA	TRBJ2-3	CSARDRGASGAGTDTQYF	TGCAGTGCTAGAGATAGGGGAGCTAGCGGTGCGGGCACAGATACGCAGTATTTT
TRBV4-1	TRBD1	few	TRBJ2-1	CASSRQGEEQFF	TGCGCCAGCAGCCGACAGGGAGAGGAGCAGTTCTTC
TRBV28	NA	few	TRBJ1-1	CASSLSDGRRTNTEAFF	TGTGCCAGCAGTTTATCCGATGGGCGGCGTACGAACACTGAAGCTTTCTTT
TRBV4-2	TRBD2	few	TRBJ2-1	CASSKLAGEAYNEQFF	TGTGCCAGCAGCAAATTAGCGGGGGAAGCTTACAATGAGCAGTTCTTC
TRBV20-1	NA	few	TRBJ2-5	CSARQTGETQYF	TGCAGTGCTAGGCAGACTGGAGAGACCCAGTACTTC
TRBV6-6	NA	few	TRBJ1-1	CASTPGRTEAFF	TGTGCCAGCACGCCAGGGAGGACTGAAGCTTTCTTT
TRBV5-1	NA	NA	TRBJ1-6	CASSLAGESLHF	TGCGCCAGCAGCTTGGCAGGGGAATCCCTCCACTTT
TRBV6-2/TRBV6-3	TRBD2	few	TRBJ2-7	CASSYHLAGGPYEQYF	TGTGCCAGCAGTTACCACCTAGCGGGAGGCCCATACGAGCAGTACTTC
TRBV21-1	NA	NA	TRBJ1-5	CASSSGDRDGQPQHF	TGTGCCAGCAGCTCCGGGGACAGGGATGGACAGCCCCAGCATTTT
TRBV28	TRBD2	NA	TRBJ2-7	CASSPGASGSYEQYF	TGTGCCAGCAGTCCCGGGGCTAGCGGGAGCTACGAGCAGTACTTC
TRBV7-2	NA	NA	TRBJ2-1	CASSLLFYNEQFF	TGTGCCAGCAGCTTACTATTCTACAATGAGCAGTTCTTC
TRBV12-5	TRBD1	few	TRBJ2-5	CASGDRGETQYF	TGTGCTAGTGGAGACAGGGGGGAGACCCAGTACTTC
TRBV10-3	NA	NA	TRBJ2-3	CAIRTAFTDTQYF	TGTGCCATCCGGACAGCCTTCACAGATACGCAGTATTTT
TRBV20-1	TRBD2	few	TRBJ2-1	CSAEETGRAIGTYNEQFF	TGCAGTGCTGAAGAAACCGGGAGGGCTATAGGGACTTACAATGAGCAGTTCTTC
TRBV7-7	NA	NA	TRBJ2-7	CASSLRDGGGYEQYF	TGTGCTAGCAGCTTGCGGGACGGGGGCGGATACGAGCAGTACTTC
TRBV4-1	NA	NA	TRBJ1-4	CASSQEYGVEKLFF	TGCGCCAGCAGCCAAGAGTACGGGGTTGAAAAACTGTTTTTT
TRBV27	NA	NA	TRBJ2-2	CASRGRWTGELFF	TGTGCCAGCAGGGGGCGGTGGACCGGGGAGCTGTTTTTT
TRBV5-1	TRBD1	few	TRBJ2-2	CASSPSGQGGTGELFF	TGCGCCAGCAGCCCAAGCGGACAGGGTGGCACCGGGGAGCTGTTTTTT
TRBV7-2	TRBD2	few	TRBJ2-5	CASSFPGSGGEQETQYF	TGTGCCAGCAGCTTCCCGGGTAGCGGGGGGGAACAAGAGACCCAGTACTTC
TRBV6-5	NA	many	TRBJ1-2	CASSYLINYGYTF	TGTGCCAGCAGTTACTTGATCAACTATGGCTACACCTTC